The source of this T cell receptor (beta chain) is a study of cytomegalovirus exposure and HLA in healthy donors. Study summary: Earlier, approximately 110 million unique TCR beta sequences were recovered from about 170 million T cells by an analysis.

V was trimmed by 3 bases and J by 6 bases, leaving 10 bases between them. CDR3 length equals 13 residues. Germline V gives CDR1 LNHDA, CDR2 SQIVND (reference sequence). PCR amplification relied on 60 Vbeta primers (plus 13 Jbeta primers). TCRdb keeps only in-frame clones here, not all; method: immunoSEQ multiplex PCR. This sample carries 100,000 to 150,000 clones, with 1.5% to 1.9% going to the ten biggest clones. The clonotype originates from a woman aged 40 to 50 in good health and CMV-seronegative. The sequencing input was PBMCs. This chain links TRBV19 with TRBJ2-3; perhaps TRBD1 as D (6 bases). CDR3 sequence reads: CASSIYRDDTQYF. The CDR3 DNA is TGTGCCAGTAGTATCTACAGGGACGATACGCAGTATTTT.